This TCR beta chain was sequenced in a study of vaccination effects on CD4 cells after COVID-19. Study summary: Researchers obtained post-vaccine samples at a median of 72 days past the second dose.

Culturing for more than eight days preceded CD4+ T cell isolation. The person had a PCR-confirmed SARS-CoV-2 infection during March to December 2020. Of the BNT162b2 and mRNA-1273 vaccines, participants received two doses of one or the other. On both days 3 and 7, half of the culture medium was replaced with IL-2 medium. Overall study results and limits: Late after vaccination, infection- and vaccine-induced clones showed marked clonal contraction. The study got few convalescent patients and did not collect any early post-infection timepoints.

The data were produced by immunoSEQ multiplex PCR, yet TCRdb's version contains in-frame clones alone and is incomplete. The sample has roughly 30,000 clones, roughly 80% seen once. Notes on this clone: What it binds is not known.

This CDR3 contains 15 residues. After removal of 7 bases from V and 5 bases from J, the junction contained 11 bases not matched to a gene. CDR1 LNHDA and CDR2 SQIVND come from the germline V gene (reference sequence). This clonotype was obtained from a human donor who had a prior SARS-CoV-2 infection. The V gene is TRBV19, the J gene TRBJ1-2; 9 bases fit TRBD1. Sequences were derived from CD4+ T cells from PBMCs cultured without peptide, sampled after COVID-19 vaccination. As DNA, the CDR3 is TGTGCCAGTACTCGACGGGACAGGGCAGGTTATGGCTACACCTTC. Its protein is CASTRRDRAGYGYTF.